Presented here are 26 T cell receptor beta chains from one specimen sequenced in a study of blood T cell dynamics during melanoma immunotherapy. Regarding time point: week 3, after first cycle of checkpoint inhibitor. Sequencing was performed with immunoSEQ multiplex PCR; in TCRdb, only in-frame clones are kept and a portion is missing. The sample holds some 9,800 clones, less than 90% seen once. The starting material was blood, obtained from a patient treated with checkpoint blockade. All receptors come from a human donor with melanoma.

The CDR3 DNA reads as TGTGCCAGCAGCTCTCTCAACAGGGGCGAGCAGTTCTTC. Translated: CASSSLNRGEQFF. The chain joins TRBV13 to TRBJ2-1, with 7 bases aligning to TRBD1. V trimming: 4 bases; J trimming: 10 bases; junction bases outside the gene matches: 7. This CDR3 comprises 13 residues. Germline CDR1 PRHDT, CDR2 FYEKMQ (reference sequence). Using reference TRBV13 and TRBJ2-1 for the parts outside the CDR3, the full variable domain is AAGVIQSPRHLIKEKRETATLKCYPIPRHDTVYWYQQGPGQDPQFLISFYEKMQSDKGSIPDRFSAQQFSDYHSELNMSSLELGDSALYFCASSSLNRGEQFFGPGTRLTVL.

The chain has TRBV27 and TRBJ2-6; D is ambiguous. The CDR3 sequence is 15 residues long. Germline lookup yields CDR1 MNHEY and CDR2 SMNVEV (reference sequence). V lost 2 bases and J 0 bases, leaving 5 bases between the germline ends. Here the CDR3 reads CASSLDSSGANVLTF. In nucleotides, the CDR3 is TGTGCCAGCAGTTTAGATAGCTCTGGGGCCAACGTCCTGACTTTC.

For the CDR3, the DNA is TGTGCCAGCAGCTTGGCGGCGGTGACAACCTATGGCTACACCTTC. It encodes CASSLAAVTTYGYTF. This chain joins TRBV5-6 and TRBJ1-2, with D hard to call. The germline V gene encodes CDR1 SGHDT and CDR2 YYEEEE. V was clipped by 0 bases and J by 4 bases, with 13 bases between them. There are 15 residues in the CDR3. The whole variable domain, remainder taken from reference TRBV5-6 and TRBJ1-2, is DAGVTQSPTHLIKTRGQQVTLRCSPKSGHDTVSWYQQALGQGPQFIFQYYEEEERQRGNFPDRFSGHQFPNYSSELNVNALLLGDSALYLCASSLAAVTTYGYTFGSGTRLTVV.

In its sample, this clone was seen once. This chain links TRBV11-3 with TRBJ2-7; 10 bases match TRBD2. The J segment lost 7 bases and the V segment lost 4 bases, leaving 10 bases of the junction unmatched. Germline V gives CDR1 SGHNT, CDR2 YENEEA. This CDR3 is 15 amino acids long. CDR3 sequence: CASSSRLAGTGEQYF. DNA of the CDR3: TGTGCCAGCAGCTCCAGACTAGCGGGTACGGGAGAGCAGTACTTC.

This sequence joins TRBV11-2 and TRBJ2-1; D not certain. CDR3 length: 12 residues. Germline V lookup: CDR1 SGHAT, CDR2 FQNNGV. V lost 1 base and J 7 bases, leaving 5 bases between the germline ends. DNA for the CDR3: TGTGCCAGCAGCTTAGGCAGGAATGAGCAGTTCTTC. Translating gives CASSLGRNEQFF.

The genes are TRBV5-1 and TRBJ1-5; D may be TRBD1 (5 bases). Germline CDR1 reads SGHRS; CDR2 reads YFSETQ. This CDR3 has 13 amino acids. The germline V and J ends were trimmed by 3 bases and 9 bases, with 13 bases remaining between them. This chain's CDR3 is CASSWDGDGPQHF. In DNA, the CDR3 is TGCGCCAGCAGCTGGGACGGGGACGGGCCCCAGCATTTT.

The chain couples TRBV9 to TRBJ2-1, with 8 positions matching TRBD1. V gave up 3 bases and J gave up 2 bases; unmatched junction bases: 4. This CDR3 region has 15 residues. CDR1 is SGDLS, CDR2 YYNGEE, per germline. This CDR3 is CASSGQGATYNEQFF. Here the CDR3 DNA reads TGTGCCAGCAGCGGCCAGGGGGCCACCTACAATGAGCAGTTCTTC. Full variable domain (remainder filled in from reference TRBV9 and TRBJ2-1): DSGVTQTPKHLITATGQRVTLRCSPRSGDLSVYWYQQSLDQGLQFLIQYYNGEERAKGNILERFSAQQFPDLHSELNLSSLELGDSALYFCASSGQGATYNEQFFGPGTRLTVL.

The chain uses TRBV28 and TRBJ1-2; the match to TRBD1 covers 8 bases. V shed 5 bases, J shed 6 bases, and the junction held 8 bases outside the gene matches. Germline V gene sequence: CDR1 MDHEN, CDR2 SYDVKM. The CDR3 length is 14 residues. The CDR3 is CASSKSGQGDGYTF. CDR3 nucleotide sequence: TGTGCCAGCAGTAAAAGTGGACAGGGTGATGGCTACACCTTC.

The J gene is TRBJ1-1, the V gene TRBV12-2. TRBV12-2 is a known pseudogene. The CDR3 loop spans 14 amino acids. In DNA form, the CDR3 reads TGTGCAAGAAATTGTACGAGAACCCACCAAAAAGCTTTCTTT. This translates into CARNCTRTHQKAFF.

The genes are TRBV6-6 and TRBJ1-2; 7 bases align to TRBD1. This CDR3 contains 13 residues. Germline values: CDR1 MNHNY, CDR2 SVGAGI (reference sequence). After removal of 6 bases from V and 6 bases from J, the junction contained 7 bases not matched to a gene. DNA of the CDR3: TGTGCCAGCAGGGACAGGCGGGGGGATGGCTACACCTTC. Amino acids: CASRDRRGDGYTF.

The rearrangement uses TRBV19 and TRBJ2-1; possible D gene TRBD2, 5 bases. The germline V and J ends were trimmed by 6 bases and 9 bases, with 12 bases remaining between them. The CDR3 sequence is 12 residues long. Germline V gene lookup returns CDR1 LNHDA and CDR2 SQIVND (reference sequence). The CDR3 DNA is TGTGCCAGTAGGGGCGGGTTTAGTGAGCAGTTCTTC. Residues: CASRGGFSEQFF. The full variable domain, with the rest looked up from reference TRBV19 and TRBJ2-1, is DGGITQSPKYLFRKEGQNVTLSCEQNLNHDAMYWYRQDPGQGLRLIYYSQIVNDFQKGDIAEGYSVSREKKESFPLTVTSAQKNPTAFYLCASRGGFSEQFFGPGTRLTVL.

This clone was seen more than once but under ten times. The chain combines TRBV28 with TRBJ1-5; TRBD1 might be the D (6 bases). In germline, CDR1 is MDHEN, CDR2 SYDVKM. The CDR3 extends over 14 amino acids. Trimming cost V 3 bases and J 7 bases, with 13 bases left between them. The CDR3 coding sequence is TGTGCCAGCAGTTTCGGTAACAGGGCCCAGCCCCAGCATTTT. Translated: CASSFGNRAQPQHF.

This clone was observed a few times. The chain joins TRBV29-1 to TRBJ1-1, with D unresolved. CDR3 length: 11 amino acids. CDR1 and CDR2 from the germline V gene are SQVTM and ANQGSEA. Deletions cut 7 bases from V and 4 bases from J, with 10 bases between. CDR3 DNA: TGCAGCGCGGGTTCCATCACTGAAGCTTTCTTT. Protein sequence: CSAGSITEAFF.

CDR3 nucleotide sequence: TGCGCCAGCAGCCAAGATCGGCAGGGACGAAACACCATATATTTT. Amino acids: CASSQDRQGRNTIYF. The V and J genes are TRBV4-3 and TRBJ1-3; TRBD1 is a possible D gene (5 bases). The CDR3 has 15 residues. Germline V gene sequence: CDR1 LGHNA, CDR2 YSLEER. Between the trimmed V and J ends, which lost 0 bases and 5 bases, there was a span of 11 bases.

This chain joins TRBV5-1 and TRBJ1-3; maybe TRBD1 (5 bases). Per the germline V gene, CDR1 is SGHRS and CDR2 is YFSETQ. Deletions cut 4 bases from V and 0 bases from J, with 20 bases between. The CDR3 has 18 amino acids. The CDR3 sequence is CASSPRRGGGISGNTIYF. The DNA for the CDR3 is TGCGCCAGCAGCCCGCGGAGGGGTGGCGGGATCTCTGGAAACACCATATATTTT.

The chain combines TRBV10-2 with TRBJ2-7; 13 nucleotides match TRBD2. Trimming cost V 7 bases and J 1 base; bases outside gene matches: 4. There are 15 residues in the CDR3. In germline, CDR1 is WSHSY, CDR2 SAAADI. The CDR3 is CASTWTSGRSYEQYF. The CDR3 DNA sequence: TGCGCCAGCACCTGGACTAGCGGGAGATCCTACGAGCAGTACTTC.

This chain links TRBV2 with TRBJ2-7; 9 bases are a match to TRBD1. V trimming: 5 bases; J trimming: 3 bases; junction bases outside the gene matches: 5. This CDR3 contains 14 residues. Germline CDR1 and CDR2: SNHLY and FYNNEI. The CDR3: CASSLGTGYYEQYF. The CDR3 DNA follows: TGTGCCAGCAGTCTCGGGACAGGGTACTACGAGCAGTACTTC. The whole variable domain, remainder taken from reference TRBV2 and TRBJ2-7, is EPEVTQTPSHQVTQMGQEVILRCVPISNHLYFYWYRQILGQKVEFLVSFYNNEISEKSEIFDDQFSVERPDGSNFTLKIRSTKLEDSAMYFCASSLGTGYYEQYFGPGTRLTVT.

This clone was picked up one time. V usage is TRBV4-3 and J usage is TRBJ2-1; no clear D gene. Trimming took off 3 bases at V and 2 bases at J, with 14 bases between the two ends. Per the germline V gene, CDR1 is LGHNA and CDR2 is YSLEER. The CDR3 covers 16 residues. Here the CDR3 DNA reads TGCGCCAGCAGCCACGACCCAGGAGCCCCCTACAATGAGCAGTTCTTC. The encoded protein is CASSHDPGAPYNEQFF.

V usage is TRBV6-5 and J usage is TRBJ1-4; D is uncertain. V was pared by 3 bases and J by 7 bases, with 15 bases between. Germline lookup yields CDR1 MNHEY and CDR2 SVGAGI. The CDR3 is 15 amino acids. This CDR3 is CASSYREGSGEKLFF. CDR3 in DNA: TGTGCCAGCAGTTATCGAGAGGGTAGTGGTGAAAAACTGTTTTTT.

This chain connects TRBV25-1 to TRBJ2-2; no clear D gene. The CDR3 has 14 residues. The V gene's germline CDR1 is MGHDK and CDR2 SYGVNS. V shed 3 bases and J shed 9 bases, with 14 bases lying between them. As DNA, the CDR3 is TGTGCCAGCAGTGAGGGTGAGGTTCGGAGGGAGCTGTTTTTT. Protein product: CASSEGEVRRELFF.

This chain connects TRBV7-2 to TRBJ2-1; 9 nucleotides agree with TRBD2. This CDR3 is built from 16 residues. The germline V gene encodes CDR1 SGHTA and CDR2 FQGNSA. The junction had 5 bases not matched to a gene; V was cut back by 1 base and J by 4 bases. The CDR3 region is CASSLEAGGPYNEQFF. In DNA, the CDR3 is TGTGCCAGCAGCTTAGAGGCGGGAGGGCCATACAATGAGCAGTTCTTC.

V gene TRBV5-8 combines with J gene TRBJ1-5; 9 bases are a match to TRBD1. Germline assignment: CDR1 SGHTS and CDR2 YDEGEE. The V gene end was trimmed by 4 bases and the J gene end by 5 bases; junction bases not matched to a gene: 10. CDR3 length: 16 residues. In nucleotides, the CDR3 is TGTGCCAGCAGCCGACATGGGACAGGGAGCGATCAGCCCCAGCATTTT. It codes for CASSRHGTGSDQPQHF.

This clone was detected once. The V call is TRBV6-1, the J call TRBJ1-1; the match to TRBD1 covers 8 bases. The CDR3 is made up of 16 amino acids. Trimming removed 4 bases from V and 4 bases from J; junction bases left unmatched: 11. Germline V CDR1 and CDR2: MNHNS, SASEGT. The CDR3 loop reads CASSVDRGEGITEAFF. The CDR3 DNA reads TGTGCCAGCAGTGTAGACAGGGGAGAAGGGATCACTGAAGCTTTCTTT.

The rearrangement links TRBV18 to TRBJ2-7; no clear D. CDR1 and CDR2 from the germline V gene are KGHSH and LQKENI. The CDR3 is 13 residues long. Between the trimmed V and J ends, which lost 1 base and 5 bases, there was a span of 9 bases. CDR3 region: CASSPREGHEQYF. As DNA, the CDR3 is TGTGCCAGCTCACCACGGGAAGGGCACGAGCAGTACTTC.

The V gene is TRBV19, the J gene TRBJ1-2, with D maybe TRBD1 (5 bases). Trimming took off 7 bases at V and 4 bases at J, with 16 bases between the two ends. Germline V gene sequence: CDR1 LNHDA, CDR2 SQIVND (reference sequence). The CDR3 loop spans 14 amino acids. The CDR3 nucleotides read TGTGCCAGTATTGTAACCGGGACTACCTATGGCTACACCTTC. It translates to CASIVTGTTYGYTF.

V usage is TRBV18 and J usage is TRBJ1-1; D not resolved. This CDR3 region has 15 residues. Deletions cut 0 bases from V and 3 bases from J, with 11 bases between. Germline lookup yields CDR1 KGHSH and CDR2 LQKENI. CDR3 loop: CASSPPGSTYTEAFF. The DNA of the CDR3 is TGTGCCAGCTCACCACCGGGGAGCACCTACACTGAAGCTTTCTTT.